These 13 T cell receptor beta chains came from one sample sequenced in a study of OX40 agonist ivuxolimab in advanced cancers. Clones were sequenced by immunoSEQ multiplex PCR, and TCRdb holds only the in-frame ones, with some missing. This table has around 18,000 clones, approximately 83% appearing once. The sample was CD4+ or CD8+ T cells sorted from blood, taken in a trial of the OX40 agonist ivuxolimab. The receptors were sampled from an adult with an advanced solid tumor such as melanoma, head and neck, liver or kidney cancer.

The V call is TRBV5-4, the J call TRBJ2-3; D might be TRBD1 or TRBD2, each matching 6 bases. Germline V gene sequence: CDR1 SGHNT, CDR2 YYREEE (reference sequence). The CDR3 is made up of 16 amino acids. V lost 0 bases and J lost 2, with 13 bases in between. In DNA form, the CDR3 reads TGTGCCAGCAGCTTGGGATGGGGGGCCGTCACAGATACGCAGTATTTT. This codes for CASSLGWGAVTDTQYF.

V and J are TRBV4-1 and TRBJ1-2; possible D gene TRBD1, 5 bases. CDR1 MGHRA and CDR2 YSYEKL come from the germline V gene. V dropped 3 bases and J dropped 2 bases, with 19 bases sitting between them. The length of the CDR3 is 17 residues. The DNA for the CDR3 is TGCGCCAGCAGCCACCCCCCGGGACGGAGGAGGAACTATGGCTACACCTTC. Translation: CASSHPPGRRRNYGYTF.

The rearrangement joins TRBV20-1 to TRBJ2-1; D unresolved. Deletions cut 5 bases from V and 7 bases from J, with 6 bases between. The germline V gene has CDR1 DFQATT and CDR2 SNEGSKA (reference sequence). This CDR3 comprises 10 residues. CDR3 DNA: TGCAGTGCTGAAAGGAATGAGCAGTTCTTC. It translates to CSAERNEQFF.

In this sample, this clone turned up once. This chain connects TRBV6-1 to TRBJ1-2, with D possibly being TRBD1 (6 bases). The CDR3 has 11 amino acids. Trimming cost V 6 bases and J 7 bases, with 9 bases left between them. The germline gives CDR1 MNHNS, CDR2 SASEGT. The CDR3 DNA reads as TGTGCCAGCAGCAGGGGCACTGGCTACACCTTC. Its translation: CASSRGTGYTF.

The V call is TRBV19, the J call TRBJ2-5; maybe TRBD2 (6 bases). Germline values: CDR1 LNHDA, CDR2 SQIVND (reference sequence). V dropped 4 bases and J dropped 4 bases, with 10 bases sitting between them. CDR3 length: 13 residues. DNA of the CDR3: TGTGCCAGTAGTACGACTAGGCGAGAGACCCAGTACTTC. This sequence encodes CASSTTRRETQYF.

The J gene is TRBJ2-2, the V gene TRBV7-6, with TRBD2 as a possible D gene (6 bases). Germline loops: CDR1 SGHVS, CDR2 FNYEAQ. V was clipped by 7 bases and J by 1 base, with 16 bases between them. CDR3 length equals 16 residues. The CDR3 nucleotides are TGTGCCAGCAAGAGTACGGGACTCCAGAACACCGGGGAGCTGTTTTTT. This codes for CASKSTGLQNTGELFF.

The V and J genes are TRBV11-2 and TRBJ1-1; TRBD1 might be the D (5 bases). V was clipped by 4 bases and J by 0 bases, with 18 bases between them. Germline assignment: CDR1 SGHAT and CDR2 FQNNGV. This CDR3 region has 17 residues. In DNA form, the CDR3 reads TGTGCCAGCAGCTCTACGACTTCAGGGAGGGTGAACACTGAAGCTTTCTTT. It is translated as CASSSTTSGRVNTEAFF.

This clone was counted a few times. This chain connects TRBV28 to TRBJ1-1, with D unresolved. There are 13 residues in the CDR3. Trimming shortened V by 5 bases and J by 0 bases, and 7 bases separated the two germline ends. Germline-derived CDR1 and CDR2 are MDHEN and SYDVKM. The CDR3 sequence is CASSQYMNTEAFF. CDR3 in DNA: TGTGCCAGCAGTCAGTACATGAACACTGAAGCTTTCTTT.

The CDR3 is CASSPGKRISPLHF. CDR3 nucleotides: TGTGCCAGTAGCCCAGGGAAGAGGATTTCACCCCTCCACTTT. The chain couples TRBV19 to TRBJ1-6, with D maybe TRBD1 (5 bases). CDR3 length equals 14 residues. Trimming pared 6 bases from V and 9 bases from J, leaving 15 bases between. CDR1 LNHDA and CDR2 SQIVND come from the germline V gene (reference sequence).

The J gene is TRBJ2-7, the V gene TRBV7-6; D is perhaps TRBD2 (5 bases). The V end lost 1 base, the J end lost 8 bases, and 15 bases lay between the germline ends. The germline CDR1 and CDR2 sequences are SGHVS and FNYEAQ. The CDR3 totals 14 residues. The CDR3 here is CASSLDSGISKQYF. CDR3 DNA: TGTGCCAGCAGCTTAGATTCGGGAATAAGCAAGCAGTACTTC.

This chain links TRBV13 with TRBJ2-2; D remains unclear. This CDR3 has 15 amino acids. The germline V gene encodes CDR1 PRHDT and CDR2 FYEKMQ (reference sequence). V was clipped by 3 bases and J by 0 bases, with 8 bases between them. The CDR3 loop reads CASSFGFSNTGELFF. The CDR3 DNA reads as TGTGCCAGCAGCTTCGGGTTTTCGAACACCGGGGAGCTGTTTTTT.

This clone has just a few counts. The chain is built from TRBV4-1 and TRBJ2-7; 8 nucleotides agree with TRBD1. The CDR3 length is 15 residues. The ends lost 3 bases at V and 3 bases at J; junction bases unmatched: 7. The germline V gene encodes CDR1 MGHRA and CDR2 YSYEKL. CDR3 region: CASSQAQGAVYEQYF. The CDR3 DNA reads as TGCGCCAGCAGCCAGGCGCAGGGGGCTGTCTACGAGCAGTACTTC.

The chain couples TRBV6-6 to TRBJ2-5; D perhaps matches TRBD1 (6 bases). The V end lost 6 bases, the J end lost 5 bases, and 13 bases lay between the germline ends. Germline V gene data show CDR1 as MNHNY and CDR2 as SVGAGI (reference sequence). The CDR3 loop spans 13 amino acids. DNA of the CDR3: TGTGCCAGCAGCCGCAACAGGGATGAGACCCAGTACTTC. It codes for CASSRNRDETQYF.